Listed below are T cell receptor beta chains from one sample, sequenced in a study of blood T cell repertoires in COVID-19. TCRdb's copy holds only in-frame clones and misses some; the assay was immunoSEQ multiplex PCR. Here the sample spans tens of thousands of clones, about 78% being singletons. Sequencing was carried out using peripheral blood. These receptors all stem from a man older than 75 with acute or convalescent COVID-19. CDR3s include the opening cysteine and the closing phenylalanine or tryptophan. The D gene is left open where the match is weak. Clone size appears in some rows only: once, few, many, or a class for an expanded clone.

J gene: TRBJ2-1; D gene: TRBD1; clone size: few; V gene: TRBV19; CDR3 DNA: TGTGCCAGTAGTATAGAGGGGACAGCTTTTAACCGACAGTTCTTC; CDR3 protein: CASSIEGTAFNRQFF
J gene: TRBJ1-1; D gene: TRBD1; clone size: few; V gene: TRBV2; CDR3 DNA: TGTGCCAGCAGTGTACAGGGGGTGAACACTGAAGCTTTCTTT; CDR3 protein: CASSVQGVNTEAFF
J gene: TRBJ1-1; D gene: TRBD1; clone size: NA; V gene: TRBV6-1; CDR3 DNA: TGTGCCAGCAGTGAGCCGGGACAGCTGAACACTGAAGCTTTCTTT; CDR3 protein: CASSEPGQLNTEAFF
J gene: TRBJ1-2; D gene: NA; clone size: NA; V gene: TRBV11-2; CDR3 DNA: TGTGCCAGCAGCTTAGGTGTTCGGGGTGACTATGGCTACACCTTC; CDR3 protein: CASSLGVRGDYGYTF
J gene: TRBJ1-1; D gene: TRBD1; clone size: NA; V gene: TRBV9; CDR3 DNA: TGTGCCAGCAGCCTTTTACAGGGGGCGACTATGAACACTGAAGCTTTCTTT; CDR3 protein: CASSLLQGATMNTEAFF
J gene: TRBJ2-3; D gene: TRBD2; clone size: once; V gene: TRBV7-3; CDR3 DNA: TGTGCCAGCAGCTCCCGGGGGGGTACAGATACGCAGTATTTT; CDR3 protein: CASSSRGGTDTQYF
J gene: TRBJ2-1; D gene: TRBD1; clone size: NA; V gene: TRBV30; CDR3 DNA: TGTGCCTGGAGGGGGACAGGATTTTATGAGCAGTTCTTC; CDR3 protein: CAWRGTGFYEQFF
J gene: TRBJ1-5; D gene: TRBD1; clone size: NA; V gene: TRBV19; CDR3 DNA: TGTGCCAGTACCCACCGCGGACAGGGCCCCAATCAGCCCCAGCATTTT; CDR3 protein: CASTHRGQGPNQPQHF
J gene: TRBJ1-1; D gene: NA; clone size: NA; V gene: TRBV5-1; CDR3 DNA: TGCGCCAGCAGCCCCGGACCAGCAGGGACAACGAACACTGAAGCTTTCTTT; CDR3 protein: CASSPGPAGTTNTEAFF
J gene: TRBJ1-6; D gene: NA; clone size: NA; V gene: TRBV6-1; CDR3 DNA: TGTGCCAGCAGTGAAGCGCTTCGGGGAGCCTATAATTCACCCCTCCACTTT; CDR3 protein: CASSEALRGAYNSPLHF
J gene: TRBJ1-4; D gene: NA; clone size: once; V gene: TRBV4-2; CDR3 DNA: TGTGCCAGCAGCCAAGCACAACAGAATGAAAAACTGTTTTTT; CDR3 protein: CASSQAQQNEKLFF
J gene: TRBJ2-2; D gene: TRBD1; clone size: NA; V gene: TRBV19; CDR3 DNA: TGTGCCAGTAGTACAAACCGGGACAGGGCGGCCGGGGAGCTGTTTTTT; CDR3 protein: CASSTNRDRAAGELFF
J gene: TRBJ2-7; D gene: TRBD1; clone size: NA; V gene: TRBV7-2; CDR3 DNA: TGTGCCAGCAGCCTCCGGACAGGGGGCTACGAGCAGTACTTC; CDR3 protein: CASSLRTGGYEQYF
J gene: TRBJ2-5; D gene: TRBD2; clone size: NA; V gene: TRBV3-1/TRBV3-2; CDR3 DNA: TGTGCCAGCAGCCAAGATAAGGGACTAGCGGGAGCCCGAGAGACCCAGTACTTC; CDR3 protein: CASSQDKGLAGARETQYF
J gene: TRBJ2-7; D gene: NA; clone size: large; V gene: TRBV27; CDR3 DNA: TGTGCCAGCTTCAGTAGCTCGCTCGAGCAGTACTTC; CDR3 protein: CASFSSSLEQYF
J gene: TRBJ1-2; D gene: NA; clone size: NA; V gene: TRBV9; CDR3 DNA: TGTGCCAGCAGCGTTCAGGGTAACTATGGCTACACCTTC; CDR3 protein: CASSVQGNYGYTF
J gene: TRBJ2-2; D gene: NA; clone size: NA; V gene: TRBV7-3; CDR3 DNA: TGTGCCAGCAGCTTAAAGCCCTCAATGACCGGGGAGCTGTTTTTT; CDR3 protein: CASSLKPSMTGELFF
J gene: TRBJ2-1; D gene: NA; clone size: NA; V gene: TRBV21-1; CDR3 DNA: TGTGCCAGCCGCCTGTCCCTAGCGGGAGTCCACAATGAGCAGTTCTTC; CDR3 protein: CASRLSLAGVHNEQFF
J gene: TRBJ1-2; D gene: TRBD1; clone size: NA; V gene: TRBV11-2; CDR3 DNA: TGTGCCAGCAGCCCTCGGACAGGGGGCGCGGGCTATGGCTACACCTTC; CDR3 protein: CASSPRTGGAGYGYTF
J gene: TRBJ1-1; D gene: NA; clone size: NA; V gene: TRBV12-5; CDR3 DNA: TGTGCTAGCCTCAGGGGCTCGAACACTGAAGCTTTCTTT; CDR3 protein: CASLRGSNTEAFF
J gene: TRBJ2-4; D gene: TRBD1; clone size: NA; V gene: TRBV19; CDR3 DNA: TGTGCCAGTAATACAGGGGACAAAAACATTCAGTACTTC; CDR3 protein: CASNTGDKNIQYF
J gene: TRBJ2-7; D gene: TRBD1; clone size: NA; V gene: TRBV4-1; CDR3 DNA: TGCGCCAGCAGCCTGGACAGGGGTCCCTACGAGCAGTACTTC; CDR3 protein: CASSLDRGPYEQYF
J gene: TRBJ2-1; D gene: TRBD2; clone size: NA; V gene: TRBV2; CDR3 DNA: TGTGCCAGCACAGCGGGGGTTTCCTCCTACAATGAGCAGTTCTTC; CDR3 protein: CASTAGVSSYNEQFF
J gene: TRBJ1-5; D gene: TRBD1; clone size: NA; V gene: TRBV6-5; CDR3 DNA: TGTGCCAGCAGTAAGGGACAGGGATCGAATCAGCCCCAGCATTTT; CDR3 protein: CASSKGQGSNQPQHF
J gene: TRBJ2-2; D gene: NA; clone size: once; V gene: TRBV3-1/TRBV3-2; CDR3 DNA: TGTGCCAGCAGACCAGGCCTGGACACCGGGGAGCTGTTTTTT; CDR3 protein: CASRPGLDTGELFF
J gene: TRBJ2-4; D gene: TRBD2; clone size: NA; V gene: TRBV27; CDR3 DNA: TGTGCCAGCAGTCTTTACGCGGGGGGCAAAAACATTCAGTACTTC; CDR3 protein: CASSLYAGGKNIQYF
J gene: TRBJ2-5; D gene: NA; clone size: NA; V gene: TRBV3-1/TRBV3-2; CDR3 DNA: TGTGCCACCCTCGGGGTCCAAGAGACCCAGTACTTC; CDR3 protein: CATLGVQETQYF
J gene: TRBJ2-7; D gene: TRBD1; clone size: NA; V gene: TRBV7-8; CDR3 DNA: TGTGCCAGCAGACCGACAGGGTACTACGAGCAGTACTTC; CDR3 protein: CASRPTGYYEQYF
J gene: TRBJ2-7; D gene: TRBD1; clone size: NA; V gene: TRBV18; CDR3 DNA: TGTGCCAGCTCAGGGGGACAGGGAACCTACGAGCAGTACTTC; CDR3 protein: CASSGGQGTYEQYF
J gene: TRBJ1-2; D gene: TRBD1; clone size: NA; V gene: TRBV3-1/TRBV3-2; CDR3 DNA: TGTGCCAGCAGCCGAACCGGGACAGAGGGCTACACCTTC; CDR3 protein: CASSRTGTEGYTF
J gene: TRBJ1-1; D gene: TRBD1; clone size: NA; V gene: TRBV3-1/TRBV3-2; CDR3 DNA: TGTGCCAGCAGCCATCTCGACAGGGACGGCACTGAAGCTTTCTTT; CDR3 protein: CASSHLDRDGTEAFF
J gene: TRBJ2-3; D gene: TRBD1; clone size: once; V gene: TRBV29-1; CDR3 DNA: TGCAGCGTGATTATGGGACAGGGAGATACGCAGTATTTT; CDR3 protein: CSVIMGQGDTQYF
J gene: TRBJ1-5; D gene: NA; clone size: NA; V gene: TRBV2; CDR3 DNA: TGTGCCAGCAGTCTCCTCACGGGGGATCAGCCCCAGCATTTT; CDR3 protein: CASSLLTGDQPQHF
J gene: TRBJ2-1; D gene: TRBD2; clone size: medium-sized; V gene: TRBV7-6; CDR3 DNA: TGTGCCAGCAGCATGACTAGCGAGAGCTCCTACAATGAGCAGTTCTTC; CDR3 protein: CASSMTSESSYNEQFF
J gene: TRBJ2-1; D gene: NA; clone size: NA; V gene: TRBV30; CDR3 DNA: TGTGCCTGGAGGACAGGACGATTTTACAATGAGCAGTTCTTC; CDR3 protein: CAWRTGRFYNEQFF
J gene: TRBJ2-2; D gene: NA; clone size: NA; V gene: TRBV11-3; CDR3 DNA: TGTGCCAGCAACCTCGCAGGGACGAACACCGGGGAGCTGTTTTTT; CDR3 protein: CASNLAGTNTGELFF
J gene: TRBJ2-7; D gene: NA; clone size: NA; V gene: TRBV7-9; CDR3 DNA: TGTGCCAGCAGCTTAGACGGAGGCGCCACTTACGAGCAGTACTTC; CDR3 protein: CASSLDGGATYEQYF
J gene: TRBJ2-3; D gene: NA; clone size: NA; V gene: TRBV5-1; CDR3 DNA: TGCGCCAGCAGCTTGCAACAGCTAAATACAGATACGCAGTATTTT; CDR3 protein: CASSLQQLNTDTQYF
J gene: TRBJ2-3; D gene: NA; clone size: NA; V gene: TRBV7-6; CDR3 DNA: TGTGCCAGCAGCTTAGAAGCCACCCCGAGGGGGAAGGATACGCAGTATTTT; CDR3 protein: CASSLEATPRGKDTQYF
J gene: TRBJ2-7; D gene: NA; clone size: NA; V gene: TRBV6-6; CDR3 DNA: TGTGCCAGCAGTTACTCAGTTCCAGAATACGAGCAGTACTTC; CDR3 protein: CASSYSVPEYEQYF
J gene: TRBJ1-2; D gene: TRBD1; clone size: NA; V gene: TRBV25-1; CDR3 DNA: TGTGCCAGCAGTGAGATTGGGCAGGGGGGTAACTATGGCTACACCTTC; CDR3 protein: CASSEIGQGGNYGYTF